This T cell receptor beta chain derives from a study of beta chain features in type 1 diabetes. Overall study findings and caveats: TCRB CDR3s from Type 1 diabetes patients were moderately but significantly shorter in all four CD4+ subsets.

The CDR3 extends over 12 amino acids. From germline, CDR1 is MDHEN and CDR2 SYDVKM. The ends lost 8 bases at V and 6 bases at J; junction bases unmatched: 7. Notes on this clone: Its antigen is unknown.

Expressed TCRB transcripts were sequenced, since all the RNA that had been isolated was reverse transcribed. The protocol was immunoSEQ multiplex PCR, while the TCRdb copy is restricted to in-frame clones and leaves out a portion. Of about 160,000 clones listed, 7.5% to 9.5% are singletons. V and J are TRBV28 and TRBJ2-7, with 7 positions matching TRBD1. The specimen sequenced was central memory CD4+ T cells from blood. The TCR comes from a woman aged 18-29 years with type 1 diabetes. CDR3 DNA sequence: TGTGCCAGCTTGGGGACAGCGCGCGAGCAGTACTTC. Translating gives CASLGTAREQYF.